A single sample gave rise to the 10 T cell receptor beta chains below, sequenced in a study of blood T cell repertoires in COVID-19. Sequencing used immunoSEQ multiplex PCR; TCRdb keeps in-frame clones, though not all of them. Among 230,000 or so clones, around 90% were seen once, and the ten largest hold under 15%. The sample taken for sequencing was PBMCs or T cells enriched from blood (not recorded which). These receptors came from a woman aged 50 to 65 with acute COVID-19.

This chain connects TRBV28 to TRBJ1-4, with a weak D call TRBD1 (5 bases). Between the trimmed V and J ends, which lost 5 bases and 0 bases, there was a span of 10 bases. Germline CDR1 reads MDHEN; CDR2 reads SYDVKM. The CDR3 is 15 amino acids. The CDR3 loop reads CASSRRQSTNEKLFF. CDR3 in DNA: TGTGCCAGCAGTCGCCGACAGTCAACTAATGAAAAACTGTTTTTT.

The J gene is TRBJ2-2, the V gene TRBV28; D might be TRBD2 (6 bases). The CDR3 consists of 16 residues. Germline V CDR1 and CDR2: MDHEN, SYDVKM. Trimming removed 5 bases from V and 2 bases from J, with 15 bases in between. CDR3 sequence (DNA): TGTGCCAGCAGTAAATCGGACTACCTAAACACCGGGGAGCTGTTTTTT. Translation: CASSKSDYLNTGELFF.

The V and J genes are TRBV2 and TRBJ2-5, with 11 bases fitting TRBD2. This CDR3 comprises 15 residues. Germline V gene data show CDR1 as SNHLY and CDR2 as FYNNEI. After removal of 7 bases from V and 5 bases from J, the junction contained 9 bases not matched to a gene. CDR3 amino acids: CASKEGSGRAETQYF. The CDR3 DNA reads TGTGCCAGCAAAGAGGGTAGCGGGAGGGCCGAGACCCAGTACTTC.

The gene calls are TRBV28 and TRBJ1-2, with TRBD1 matching over 9 bases. Per the germline V gene, CDR1 is MDHEN and CDR2 is SYDVKM. V gave up 5 bases and J gave up 6 bases; unmatched junction bases: 13. The CDR3 has 16 amino acids. CDR3 nucleotide sequence: TGTGCCAGCAGTCATTCCGCCGGGACAGGGAACAATGGCTACACCTTC. This sequence encodes CASSHSAGTGNNGYTF.

The chain carries TRBV4-2 and TRBJ2-1; D possibly corresponds to TRBD1 (5 bases). The CDR3 spans 16 residues. From germline, CDR1 is LGHNA and CDR2 YNFKEQ. V lost 1 base and J lost 5, with 15 bases in between. CDR3 coding DNA: TGTGCCAGCAGCCAAGGTACCAGGGTGAAAAACAATGAGCAGTTCTTC. Translated, it gives CASSQGTRVKNNEQFF.

This clone was seen a single time. The chain joins TRBV7-2 to TRBJ2-4; D is perhaps TRBD2 (5 bases). V dropped 5 bases and J dropped 4 bases, with 12 bases sitting between them. The CDR3 contains 14 residues. Germline V gene lookup returns CDR1 SGHTA and CDR2 FQGNSA. The DNA for the CDR3 is TGTGCCAGCAGCCAGACACTAGTGAAAAACATTCAGTACTTC. This translates into CASSQTLVKNIQYF.

The chain uses TRBV7-9 and TRBJ2-7; the match to TRBD1 covers 10 bases. CDR1 is SEHNR and CDR2 is FQNEAQ in the germline V gene (reference sequence). J gave up 2 bases and V 5 bases, and 6 bases lay outside the gene matches. The CDR3 has 15 amino acids. The CDR3 spells CASSHSGTGAYEQYF. The CDR3 nucleotides read TGTGCCAGCAGCCACTCCGGGACAGGGGCCTACGAGCAGTACTTC.

The chain links TRBV5-1 to TRBJ2-2; maybe TRBD1 (6 bases). Trimming removed 4 bases from V and 5 bases from J, with 15 bases in between. The CDR3 totals 15 residues. Germline V gives CDR1 SGHRS, CDR2 YFSETQ. Here the CDR3 DNA reads TGCGCCAGCAGCCAAACTACAGGGAAAACCGGGGAGCTGTTTTTT. Encoded protein: CASSQTTGKTGELFF.

This clone was seen a single time. V usage is TRBV28 and J usage is TRBJ2-1, with D possibly being TRBD2 (6 bases). The CDR3 covers 18 residues. V was cut by 2 bases and J by 0 bases, with 17 bases left in between. CDR1 is MDHEN, CDR2 SYDVKM, per germline. CDR3 bases: TGTGCCAGCAGTTTACCGGGAGCGGCGCCTGGCTCCTACAATGAGCAGTTCTTC. Amino acids: CASSLPGAAPGSYNEQFF. The full variable domain, rest sourced from reference TRBV28 and TRBJ2-1, is DVKVTQSSRYLVKRTGEKVFLECVQDMDHENMFWYRQDPGLGLRLIYFSYDVKMKEKGDIPEGYSVSREKKERFSLILESASTNQTSMYLCASSLPGAAPGSYNEQFFGPGTRLTVL.

V is TRBV7-9 and J is TRBJ1-2; D is perhaps TRBD1 (5 bases). There are 14 residues in the CDR3. Looked up from germline, CDR1 is SEHNR and CDR2 is FQNEAQ (reference sequence). V gave up 6 bases and J gave up 8 bases, with 19 bases separating them. CDR3 sequence reads: CASSSQGAGEGYTF. The CDR3 DNA reads as TGTGCCAGCAGTTCGCAGGGCGCTGGTGAAGGCTACACCTTC.